A selection of T cell receptor beta chains follows, all from one sample in a study of PD-1 blockade in classical Hodgkin lymphoma. Method: immunoSEQ multiplex PCR; TCRdb's copy keeps in-frame clones and lacks some. Of more than 140,000 clones listed, approximately 81% are singletons. The specimen comprised peripheral blood mononuclear cells (PBMCs), sampled before the second cycle of nivolumab. These receptors all stem from a human donor with classical Hodgkin lymphoma. Each CDR3 is given with its conserved first and last residue.

>TRBV5-4|TRBJ1-4
CASSLRPAEKLFF
>TRBV19|TRBJ1-2
CASSWDRGRNYGYTF
>TRBV19|TRBJ1-5
CASSGRLDQPQHF
>TRBV7-3|TRBJ2-2
CASSPRNSGRTGELFF
>TRBV7-2|TRBJ2-3
CASSFDRVLDTQYF
>TRBV29-1|TRBJ2-1
CSVGGTSGAPSSYNEQFF
>TRBV10-3|TRBJ2-7
CAISSGQGAHEQYF
>TRBV20-1|TRBJ2-7
CSADISYEQYF
>TRBV7-9|TRBJ1-2
CASSYLNGGDGYTF
>TRBV6-5|TRBJ2-5
CASSYSRQGVDQYF
>TRBV5-1|TRBJ1-1
CASSLTGSEDRGYTEAFF
>TRBV10-3|TRBJ2-1
CAISDEVTQTYNEQFF
>TRBV5-1|TRBJ1-1
CASSLSRGNTEAFF
>TRBV5-1|TRBJ1-5
CASSLEGQGVQPQHF
>TRBV5-1|TRBJ1-3
CASSPGQDFSGNTIYF
>TRBV11-1|TRBJ1-3
CASSRTGGNTIYF
>TRBV6-1|TRBJ1-4
CASSDGWLNEKLFF
>TRBV5-4|TRBJ1-1
CASREGNTEAFF
>TRBV5-1|TRBJ2-3
CASSLPGVGTDTQYF
>TRBV7-6|TRBJ2-3
CASSLRPSGGISTDTQYF
>TRBV7-2|TRBJ2-7
CASSFGTGGIYEQYF
>TRBV12-5|TRBJ2-1
CASGLGGLAGTNEQFF
>TRBV9|TRBJ2-2
CASSVGTSGGPNTGELFF
>TRBV7-8|TRBJ2-7
CASSPLTYEQYF
>TRBV7-2|TRBJ2-1
CASSNGTGQYNEQFF
>TRBV2|TRBJ1-5
CASRPSNQPQHF
>TRBV19|TRBJ2-6
CASRIPSPSGPMVLTF
>TRBV9|TRBJ2-5
CASSVGGVLKTQYF
>TRBV2|TRBJ1-4
CASREGRGQEKLFF
>TRBV29-1|TRBJ2-2
CSASRGLNTGELFF
>TRBV7-9|TRBJ2-3
CASSLRTRSDTQYF
>TRBV6-5|TRBJ1-5
CASIDRGSQPQHF
>TRBV28|TRBJ2-3
CASSLRTRGSGRADTQYF
>TRBV7-3|TRBJ2-7
CASSARNEQYF
>TRBV4-1|TRBJ2-2
CASSQLAGGYTGELFF
>TRBV6-1|TRBJ2-1
CASSEFGFGSSGRNEQFF
>TRBV19|TRBJ2-7
CASSILGYDEQYF
>TRBV18|TRBJ2-7
CASSPSLREGYEQYF
>TRBV14|TRBJ2-7
CASSILRGRSYEQYF
>TRBV19|TRBJ1-2
CASSIGQEIVYGYTF
>TRBV7-9|TRBJ2-5
CASSLVTGRETQYF
>TRBV18|TRBJ1-1
CASSYRGPEAFF
>TRBV5-4|TRBJ1-1
CASSLGAGMNTEAFF
>TRBV5-6|TRBJ1-1
CASSLADRRRYTEAFF
>TRBV28|TRBJ2-5
CASSPPRWKGREGRETQYF
>TRBV6-6|TRBJ1-1
CASRGGWNTEAFF
>TRBV2|TRBJ2-5
CASSVGETQYF
>TRBV9|TRBJ2-1
CASSAPTLPNEQFF
>TRBV7-8|TRBJ2-1
CASSLGRGLALKQFF
>TRBV4-2|TRBJ2-7
CASNPTGTASYEQYF
>TRBV11-2|TRBJ1-1
CASQDRDKVLNTEAFF